Listed here are 27 T cell receptor beta chains from one sample, sequenced in a study of blood T cell repertoires in COVID-19. TCRdb's copy holds only in-frame clones and misses some; the assay was immunoSEQ multiplex PCR. The table has approximately 30,000 clones, about 85% seen once. The sample was peripheral blood. Receptors originate from a human donor with acute or convalescent COVID-19. The donor label of this sample is uncertain.

The genes are TRBV6-5 and TRBJ1-2, with 10 bases fitting TRBD1. The CDR3 extends over 14 amino acids. V dropped 4 bases and J dropped 7; count of bases not matched to a gene: 6. Germline loops: CDR1 MNHEY, CDR2 SVGAGI. The CDR3 region is CASSSTGGVSGYTF. CDR3 DNA: TGTGCCAGCAGTTCGACAGGGGGCGTCTCTGGCTACACCTTC.

This clone was observed once. V is TRBV7-2 and J is TRBJ2-7; 9 nucleotides agree with TRBD2. The germline CDR1 and CDR2 sequences are SGHTA and FQGNSA. The CDR3 length is 17 residues. V gave up 0 bases and J gave up 1 base; unmatched junction bases: 7. CDR3 region: CASSLAGRGGPSYEQYF. The CDR3 nucleotides are TGTGCCAGCAGCTTAGCAGGGCGGGGGGGCCCTTCCTACGAGCAGTACTTC.

The V and J genes are TRBV5-6 and TRBJ1-1; 8 nucleotides agree with TRBD1. Trimming at V came to 2 bases and at J to 4 bases, leaving 1 base not matched to a gene. This CDR3 region has 13 residues. CDR1 is SGHDT, CDR2 YYEEEE, per germline. DNA of the CDR3: TGTGCCAGCAGCTTCGACAGGGGCACTGAAGCTTTCTTT. Residues: CASSFDRGTEAFF.

This rearrangement joins TRBV19 to TRBJ1-5; 7 bases agree with TRBD1. The germline V gene encodes CDR1 LNHDA and CDR2 SQIVND (reference sequence). Trimming cost V 0 bases and J 6 bases; bases outside gene matches: 5. The CDR3 totals 15 residues. The CDR3 region is CASSIDDRAPQPQHF. As DNA, the CDR3 is TGTGCCAGTAGTATAGATGACAGGGCGCCTCAGCCCCAGCATTTT.

Written as DNA, the CDR3 is TGTGCCAGCAGTTCTACAGGGGAAAGGTCACCCCTCCACTTT. Amino acid sequence: CASSSTGERSPLHF. The chain has TRBV28 and TRBJ1-6, with TRBD1 identical over 7 bases. Trimming removed 4 bases from V and 10 bases from J; junction bases left unmatched: 7. Germline CDR1 and CDR2: MDHEN and SYDVKM. This CDR3 region has 14 residues.

The gene calls are TRBV7-6 and TRBJ1-3; 8 nucleotides line up with TRBD1. Trimming removed 1 base from V and 0 bases from J; junction bases left unmatched: 2. The germline V gene has CDR1 SGHVS and CDR2 FNYEAQ. The CDR3 runs to 16 residues. The CDR3 coding sequence is TGTGCCAGCAGCTTAGGGGGGACAGGCTCTGGAAACACCATATATTTT. Its translation is CASSLGGTGSGNTIYF.

The genes are TRBV18 and TRBJ2-1; 12 bases are a match to TRBD2. V lost 3 bases to trimming and J lost 9 bases; unmatched junction nucleotides: 9. The CDR3 consists of 16 residues. The germline CDR1 and CDR2 sequences are KGHSH and LQKENI. Written as DNA, the CDR3 is TGTGCCAGCTCACCTCTAGCGGGGGGGCCTGAGACTGAGCAGTTCTTC. Translation gives CASSPLAGGPETEQFF.

In DNA form, the CDR3 reads TGTGCCAGCAGCCAAGGGCGAGGGGGCCACACCATATATTTT. Protein product: CASSQGRGGHTIYF. The V gene is TRBV4-2, the J gene TRBJ1-3, with 7 bases identical to TRBD1. The CDR3 loop spans 14 amino acids. Trimming took 1 base from V and 8 from J; bases not matched to a gene: 5. Germline assignment: CDR1 LGHNA and CDR2 YNFKEQ.

The gene calls are TRBV4-1 and TRBJ1-1; 7 nucleotides agree with TRBD1. The ends lost 3 bases at V and 1 base at J; junction bases unmatched: 5. The CDR3 spans 15 residues. CDR1 and CDR2 from the germline V gene are MGHRA and YSYEKL. CDR3 region: CASSQPGTANTEAFF. CDR3 coding DNA: TGCGCCAGCAGCCAGCCGGGGACAGCGAACACTGAAGCTTTCTTT.

The chain joins TRBV7-6 to TRBJ2-1; a possible D gene is TRBD1 (5 bases). The CDR3 has 15 residues. In germline, CDR1 is SGHVS, CDR2 FNYEAQ. Trimming shortened V by 5 bases and J by 8 bases, and 19 bases separated the two germline ends. Written as DNA, the CDR3 is TGTGCCAGCAGCCCGCGACAGTTAGAGTCGGATGAGCAGTTCTTC. Its protein product is CASSPRQLESDEQFF.

The CDR3 reads CASSSRDRENSRGYTF. The CDR3, as DNA: TGTGCCAGTAGTAGCCGGGACAGGGAGAACAGTAGGGGCTACACCTTC. The chain joins TRBV19 to TRBJ1-2; 9 nucleotides line up with TRBD1. V dropped 4 bases and J dropped 8; count of bases not matched to a gene: 14. The length of the CDR3 is 16 residues. The germline CDR1 and CDR2 sequences are LNHDA and SQIVND (reference sequence).

The J gene is TRBJ2-7, the V gene TRBV20-1, with 9 bases that match TRBD2. Germline V gene lookup returns CDR1 DFQATT and CDR2 SNEGSKA (reference sequence). The junction had 17 bases not matched to a gene; V was cut back by 3 bases and J by 5 bases. This CDR3 contains 17 residues. CDR3 loop: CSASNPMGREGQDEQYF. CDR3 DNA: TGCAGTGCTAGTAACCCCATGGGGCGGGAGGGCCAGGACGAGCAGTACTTC.

The chain uses TRBV18 and TRBJ2-1, with TRBD2 matching 8 bases. V trimming: 4 bases; J trimming: 6 bases; junction bases outside the gene matches: 17. Germline-derived CDR1 and CDR2 are KGHSH and LQKENI. This CDR3 has 18 amino acids. CDR3 DNA sequence: TGTGCCAGCTCACAAACCTCCCCGGGAGGAGCGGGGGTCAATGAGCAGTTCTTC. Translation: CASSQTSPGGAGVNEQFF.

The genes are TRBV3-1 (or the pseudogene TRBV3-2) and TRBJ2-1, with a weak D call TRBD1 (6 bases). CDR1 is LGHDT and CDR2 is YNNKEL in the germline V gene (reference sequence). V dropped 6 bases and J dropped 0 bases, with 18 bases sitting between them. This CDR3 has 17 amino acids. Written as DNA, the CDR3 is TGTGCCAGCAGTCCAGCACGGGACACCCGCTCCTACAATGAGCAGTTCTTC. It translates to CASSPARDTRSYNEQFF.

The chain couples TRBV6-5 to TRBJ1-6; D is unclear. V shed 4 bases and J shed 0 bases, with 7 bases lying between them. The CDR3 spans 15 residues. Germline V gene sequence: CDR1 MNHEY, CDR2 SVGAGI. CDR3 DNA sequence: TGTGCCAGCAGTTCAAAGAGCTCCTATAATTCACCCCTCCACTTT. Protein: CASSSKSSYNSPLHF.

The chain has TRBV28 and TRBJ1-5; 7 positions agree with TRBD1. With 6 bases clipped from V and 3 bases from J, the junction kept 5 bases outside the gene matches. Germline CDR1 reads MDHEN; CDR2 reads SYDVKM. The CDR3 sequence is 14 residues long. The CDR3: CASRIQGTNQPQHF. The CDR3 DNA is TGTGCCAGCAGGATACAGGGGACCAATCAGCCCCAGCATTTT. Complete variable domain (other parts from reference TRBV28 and TRBJ1-5): DVKVTQSSRYLVKRTGEKVFLECVQDMDHENMFWYRQDPGLGLRLIYFSYDVKMKEKGDIPEGYSVSREKKERFSLILESASTNQTSMYLCASRIQGTNQPQHFGDGTRLSIL.

The rearrangement joins TRBV19 to TRBJ1-1; maybe TRBD1 (6 bases). In germline, CDR1 is LNHDA, CDR2 SQIVND (reference sequence). This CDR3 has 17 residues. Trimming removed 7 bases at V and 0 bases at J, with 21 bases between. DNA of the CDR3: TGTGCCAGTACCAAAAAACCCCCAGGGGTGGTGAACACTGAAGCTTTCTTT. Translated, it gives CASTKKPPGVVNTEAFF. Together with reference TRBV19 and TRBJ1-1, the CDR3 gives the full variable domain: DGGITQSPKYLFRKEGQNVTLSCEQNLNHDAMYWYRQDPGQGLRLIYYSQIVNDFQKGDIAEGYSVSREKKESFPLTVTSAQKNPTAFYLCASTKKPPGVVNTEAFFGQGTRLTVV.

The V and J genes are TRBV2 and TRBJ1-2; D ambiguous. Trimming cost V 5 bases and J 1 base, with 14 bases left between them. Germline V CDR1 and CDR2: SNHLY, FYNNEI. The CDR3 length is 15 residues. The CDR3 sequence is CASSPPGEFNYGYTF. For the CDR3, the DNA is TGTGCCAGCAGTCCTCCGGGAGAGTTTAACTATGGCTACACCTTC.

This CDR3 reads CASSLQGADEKLFF. DNA for the CDR3: TGCGCCAGCAGCTTACAGGGGGCCGATGAAAAACTGTTTTTT. The chain carries TRBV5-1 and TRBJ1-4, with TRBD1 identical over 9 bases. Germline assignment: CDR1 SGHRS and CDR2 YFSETQ. Losses at the gene ends were 2 bases for V and 6 bases for J; bases not matched to a gene: 2. The CDR3 sequence is 14 residues long.

This rearrangement joins TRBV3-1 (or the pseudogene TRBV3-2) to TRBJ1-1; D is uncertain. This CDR3 region has 14 residues. Germline values: CDR1 LGHDT, CDR2 YNNKEL (reference sequence). The ends were cut back, 1 base at V and 1 base at J, with 7 bases in the middle. The CDR3, as DNA: TGTGCCAGCAGCCAAGGTCAGCGGAACACTGAAGCTTTCTTT. It encodes CASSQGQRNTEAFF.

The V gene is TRBV19, the J gene TRBJ2-3; no clear D gene. CDR1 and CDR2 (germline): LNHDA, SQIVND (reference sequence). Trimming pared 3 bases from V and 0 bases from J, leaving 7 bases between. The CDR3 has 14 residues. Here the CDR3 DNA reads TGTGCCAGTAGTATTTCGTCTAGCACAGATACGCAGTATTTT. It translates to CASSISSSTDTQYF.

The rearrangement links TRBV7-2 to TRBJ2-2, with D unresolved. Germline values: CDR1 SGHTA, CDR2 FQGNSA. The CDR3 contains 18 residues. V lost 1 base to trimming and J lost 5 bases, with 20 bases between them. CDR3 in DNA: TGTGCCAGCAGCTTAGGACCGATTAGCTTCCCTAAAACCGGGGAGCTGTTTTTT. Protein sequence: CASSLGPISFPKTGELFF.

This clone was counted a single time. V and J are TRBV30 and TRBJ2-3; TRBD2 is a possible D gene (5 bases). Germline assignment: CDR1 GTSNPN and CDR2 SVGIG (reference sequence). V lost 2 bases and J lost 9, with 15 bases in between. The CDR3 is 13 amino acids. CDR3 nucleotides: TGTGCCTGGAGTTTTGTCTTGGGAGACACGCAGTATTTT. This sequence encodes CAWSFVLGDTQYF.

The chain couples TRBV19 to TRBJ2-7, with TRBD1 identical over 8 bases. With 9 bases clipped from V and 1 base from J, the junction kept 5 bases outside the gene matches. There are 13 residues in the CDR3. From germline, CDR1 is LNHDA and CDR2 SQIVND (reference sequence). Here the CDR3 DNA reads TGTGCCAGCGCGGGACAGGTTTCCTACGAGCAGTACTTC. Encoded protein: CASAGQVSYEQYF. Full variable domain (remainder filled in from reference TRBV19 and TRBJ2-7): DGGITQSPKYLFRKEGQNVTLSCEQNLNHDAMYWYRQDPGQGLRLIYYSQIVNDFQKGDIAEGYSVSREKKESFPLTVTSAQKNPTAFYLCASAGQVSYEQYFGPGTRLTVT.

CDR3 coding DNA: TGCGCCAACCCGGGACTAGTGCGTTCGGATACGCAGTATTTT. Protein sequence: CANPGLVRSDTQYF. The rearrangement links TRBV5-1 to TRBJ2-3, with 8 bases matching TRBD2. With V trimmed by 9 bases and J by 6 bases, 12 bases remained unmatched. Germline V gene lookup returns CDR1 SGHRS and CDR2 YFSETQ. The length of the CDR3 is 14 residues.

In this sample, this clone turned up once. The rearrangement joins TRBV6-5 to TRBJ1-3; 7 nucleotides match TRBD1. This CDR3 contains 15 residues. Trimming at V came to 10 bases and at J to 1 base, leaving 10 bases not matched to a gene. Germline V gene data show CDR1 as MNHEY and CDR2 as SVGAGI. Written as DNA, the CDR3 is TGTGCCACCCTTGGACAGGTTCAATCTGGAAACACCATATATTTT. Translation gives CATLGQVQSGNTIYF.

The rearrangement uses TRBV2 and TRBJ2-7; TRBD1 might be the D (6 bases). The V gene's germline CDR1 is SNHLY and CDR2 FYNNEI. The CDR3 loop spans 14 amino acids. V was trimmed by 7 bases and J by 1 base, leaving 14 bases between them. As DNA, the CDR3 is TGTGCCAGCAATCTCCGCGGACAGTCCTACGAGCAGTACTTC. It translates to CASNLRGQSYEQYF. Full variable domain (rest looked up from reference TRBV2 and TRBJ2-7): EPEVTQTPSHQVTQMGQEVILRCVPISNHLYFYWYRQILGQKVEFLVSFYNNEISEKSEIFDDQFSVERPDGSNFTLKIRSTKLEDSAMYFCASNLRGQSYEQYFGPGTRLTVT.